These 18 T cell receptor beta chains share one sample of origin, sequenced in a study of identifying expanded T cells in peripheral blood. Measured with immunoSEQ multiplex PCR; TCRdb has only the in-frame clones, and not every one. The sample consists of around 63,000 clones, around 87% of them appearing once. Sample: blood. These receptors all stem from a person aged 18-70 years in good health.

The V and J genes are TRBV4-2 and TRBJ2-7, with D possibly TRBD2 on 5 matching bases. Trimming shortened V by 3 bases and J by 4 bases, and 10 bases separated the two germline ends. This CDR3 is 13 amino acids long. The germline V gene encodes CDR1 LGHNA and CDR2 YNFKEQ. The CDR3 loop is CASSHPSGYEQYF. The CDR3 DNA is TGTGCCAGCAGCCACCCGTCGGGGTACGAGCAGTACTTC.

V is TRBV30 and J is TRBJ1-2; a possible D gene is TRBD1 (5 bases). The CDR3 loop spans 14 amino acids. Trimming shortened V by 0 bases and J by 2 bases, and 10 bases separated the two germline ends. The germline V gene encodes CDR1 GTSNPN and CDR2 SVGIG (reference sequence). CDR3 sequence: CAWSVGDRNYGYTF. The CDR3 DNA is TGTGCCTGGAGTGTAGGGGACCGAAACTATGGCTACACCTTC.

The CDR3 DNA reads TGTGCCTGGAGTGCTTACGGTTACGAGCAGTACTTC. It is translated as CAWSAYGYEQYF. The rearrangement uses TRBV30 and TRBJ2-7; D call uncertain. The CDR3 sequence is 12 residues long. Germline-derived CDR1 and CDR2 are GTSNPN and SVGIG (reference sequence). V lost 1 base and J 4 bases, leaving 8 bases between the germline ends.

This chain joins TRBV28 and TRBJ1-1; D gene uncertain. The V gene's germline CDR1 is MDHEN and CDR2 SYDVKM. CDR3 length: 17 residues. The V and J ends lost 4 bases and 0 bases respectively, with 18 bases between them. Written as DNA, the CDR3 is TGTGCCAGCAGTTACTCCGGAGAGGGAGATGTGAACACTGAAGCTTTCTTT. This translates into CASSYSGEGDVNTEAFF.

V is TRBV11-2 and J is TRBJ1-5; 9 bases fit TRBD1. In germline, CDR1 is SGHAT, CDR2 FQNNGV. V shed 1 base, J shed 7 bases, and the junction held 5 bases outside the gene matches. The CDR3 spans 15 residues. The CDR3 DNA sequence: TGTGCCAGCAGCTTAGGCGGGACAGGGACCCAGCCCCAGCATTTT. It yields the protein CASSLGGTGTQPQHF.

The chain has TRBV11-2 and TRBJ2-1; D is undetermined. This CDR3 has 14 residues. Germline lookup yields CDR1 SGHAT and CDR2 FQNNGV. V was cut by 2 bases and J by 1 base, with 6 bases left in between. The CDR3, as DNA: TGTGCCAGCAGCTTACGTGGTTCCTACAATGAGCAGTTCTTC. It yields the protein CASSLRGSYNEQFF.

This clone was counted a single time. The rearrangement uses TRBV5-4 and TRBJ2-7; either TRBD1 or TRBD2 may fit D (5 bases each). This CDR3 is built from 14 residues. The V end was cut by 0 bases, the J end by 1 base, with 8 bases between. The germline gives CDR1 SGHNT, CDR2 YYREEE (reference sequence). The chain's CDR3 is CASSLAGGSYEQYF. Here the CDR3 DNA reads TGTGCCAGCAGCTTGGCTGGGGGATCCTACGAGCAGTACTTC.

The chain recombines TRBV6-5 with TRBJ2-5, with 9 positions matching TRBD2. Looked up from germline, CDR1 is MNHEY and CDR2 is SVGAGI. V lost 9 bases and J lost 5; bases outside the gene matches: 10. The CDR3 has 14 residues. CDR3 sequence reads: CARPPLAGQETQYF. In nucleotides, the CDR3 is TGTGCCAGACCCCCTCTAGCGGGGCAGGAGACCCAGTACTTC.

The V gene is TRBV7-6, the J gene TRBJ2-7; 9 bases are a match to TRBD1. The germline CDR1 and CDR2 sequences are SGHVS and FNYEAQ. This CDR3 spans 13 amino acids. V was clipped by 3 bases and J by 3 bases; unmatched bases: 0. DNA of the CDR3: TGTGCCAGCAGCTTGACAGGGGGCTACGAGCAGTACTTC. Residues: CASSLTGGYEQYF.

The chain joins TRBV5-1 to TRBJ2-3; no clear D gene. Deletions cut 0 bases from V and 4 bases from J, with 9 bases between. In germline, CDR1 is SGHRS, CDR2 YFSETQ. The CDR3 contains 14 residues. CDR3 amino acids: CASSLARSADTQYF. The CDR3 DNA follows: TGCGCCAGCAGCTTGGCCAGGTCCGCAGATACGCAGTATTTT. Full variable domain (outside the CDR3, taken from reference TRBV5-1 and TRBJ2-3): KAGVTQTPRYLIKTRGQQVTLSCSPISGHRSVSWYQQTPGQGLQFLFEYFSETQRNKGNFPGRFSGRQFSNSRSEMNVSTLELGDSALYLCASSLARSADTQYFGPGTRLTVL.

As DNA, the CDR3 is TGTGCCAGCAGCCCCCGGGACAGATCCTACGAGCAGTACTTC. Translating gives CASSPRDRSYEQYF. This chain uses TRBV7-9 with TRBJ2-7, with TRBD1 matching 7 bases. The V segment lost 5 bases and the J segment 1 base; nucleotides outside the gene matches: 5. Germline V gene lookup returns CDR1 SEHNR and CDR2 FQNEAQ (reference sequence). The CDR3 consists of 14 residues.

The chain's CDR3 is CASSPPIGAGNTEAFF. For the CDR3, the DNA is TGTGCCAGCTCACCACCCATAGGGGCGGGGAACACTGAAGCTTTCTTT. The chain has TRBV18 and TRBJ1-1; possibly TRBD1 for D (5 bases). V was clipped by 0 bases and J by 1 base, with 12 bases between them. CDR3 length: 16 residues. From germline, CDR1 is KGHSH and CDR2 LQKENI.

V gene TRBV28 combines with J gene TRBJ2-7, with D uncertain. In germline, CDR1 is MDHEN, CDR2 SYDVKM. V lost 5 bases to trimming and J lost 6 bases, with 20 bases between them. The CDR3 is 15 residues long. The CDR3 loop is CASSPLRVESSEQYF. The DNA for the CDR3 is TGTGCCAGCAGTCCTTTAAGGGTTGAGTCAAGCGAGCAGTACTTC.

The gene calls are TRBV4-2 and TRBJ2-2; 13 bases line up with TRBD2. Germline-derived CDR1 and CDR2 are LGHNA and YNFKEQ. After removal of 8 bases from V and 6 bases from J, the junction contained 9 bases not matched to a gene. The CDR3 loop spans 16 amino acids. CDR3: CASGLAGEGVPGELFF. CDR3 bases: TGTGCCAGCGGACTAGCGGGAGAAGGGGTCCCCGGGGAGCTGTTTTTT.

This clone was counted a single time. The chain combines TRBV30 with TRBJ2-7; the D call may be TRBD1 or TRBD2 (6 bases each). Trimming pared 2 bases from V and 6 bases from J, leaving 17 bases between. This CDR3 has 14 residues. Looked up from germline, CDR1 is GTSNPN and CDR2 is SVGIG (reference sequence). CDR3 nucleotides: TGTGCCTGGAGTATAGGGGGAGGAGAGTCCGAGCAGTACTTC. Residues: CAWSIGGGESEQYF. Looking up the rest from reference TRBV30 and TRBJ2-7 gives the full variable domain: SQTIHQWPATLVQPVGSPLSLECTVEGTSNPNLYWYRQAAGRGLQLLFYSVGIGQISSEVPQNLSASRPQDRQFILSSKKLLLSDSGFYLCAWSIGGGESEQYFGPGTRLTVT.

The V call is TRBV10-2, the J call TRBJ2-1, with TRBD2 identical over 11 bases. Trimming cost V 8 bases and J 0 bases; bases outside gene matches: 9. This CDR3 region has 17 residues. The V gene's germline CDR1 is WSHSY and CDR2 SAAADI. CDR3 in DNA: TGCGCCAGCGGTCGGGGTAGCGGGAGGGTCTCCTACAATGAGCAGTTCTTC. Amino acids: CASGRGSGRVSYNEQFF.

The chain is built from TRBV28 and TRBJ2-7; D is ambiguous. The V gene's germline CDR1 is MDHEN and CDR2 SYDVKM. The V and J ends lost 1 base and 2 bases respectively, with 9 bases between them. The CDR3 contains 14 residues. The CDR3 DNA follows: TGTGCCAGCAGTTTATCTCCTAGTACCTACGAGCAGTACTTC. This encodes CASSLSPSTYEQYF.

CDR3 sequence (DNA): TGTGCCAGCAGCTCGACAGAGGCCAATGAGCAGTTCTTC. This sequence encodes CASSSTEANEQFF. This chain connects TRBV7-3 to TRBJ2-1; D may be TRBD1 (5 bases). CDR1 and CDR2 from the germline V gene are SGHTA and FQGTGA. The CDR3 totals 13 residues. The V end was cut by 4 bases, the J end by 6 bases, with 10 bases between. The full variable domain, its missing parts supplied by reference TRBV7-3 and TRBJ2-1, is GAGVSQTPSNKVTEKGKYVELRCDPISGHTALYWYRQSLGQGPEFLIYFQGTGAADDSGLPNDRFFAVRPEGSVSTLKIQRTERGDSAVYLCASSSTEANEQFFGPGTRLTVL.